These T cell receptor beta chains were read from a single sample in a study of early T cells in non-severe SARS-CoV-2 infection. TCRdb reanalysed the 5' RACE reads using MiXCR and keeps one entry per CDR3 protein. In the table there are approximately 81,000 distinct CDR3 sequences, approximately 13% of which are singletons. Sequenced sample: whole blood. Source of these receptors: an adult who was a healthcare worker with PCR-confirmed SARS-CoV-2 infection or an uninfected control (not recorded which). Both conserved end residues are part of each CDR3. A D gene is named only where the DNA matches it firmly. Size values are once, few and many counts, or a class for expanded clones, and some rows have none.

TGTGCCAGCAGCCAAGCGGGGGGAGCTGGCACCTTC,CASSQAGGAGTF,TRBJ1-2,NA,TRBV3-1,NA
TGTGCCAGCGGAGAAACAGGATTAAGTTCCGAGCAGTACTTC,CASGETGLSSEQYF,TRBJ2-7,NA,TRBV27,NA
TGTGCCAGCAGCGGTAAGGGACAGGATCACTTTGGAGGAAACACCATATATTTT,CASSGKGQDHFGGNTIYF,TRBJ1-3,few,TRBV3-1,TRBD1
TGTGCCAGCTCCCTCGGACTAGTCTACCCAGATACGCCGTATTTT,CASSLGLVYPDTPYF,TRBJ2-3,NA,TRBV18,TRBD2
TGCAGTGCGGCTCAGAGGCGTAATCAGCCCCAGCATTTT,CSAAQRRNQPQHF,TRBJ1-5,NA,TRBV20-1,NA
TGTGCCAGCAGGAGCGGGAACTCCTACAATGAGCAGTTCTTC,CASRSGNSYNEQFF,TRBJ2-1,few,TRBV12-3/TRBV12-4,TRBD2
TGTGCCAGCAGCCGGTATGGGGCGGGAGAGACCCAGTACTTC,CASSRYGAGETQYF,TRBJ2-5,NA,TRBV7-2,NA
TGTGCCAGCAGCCGCAGTGGGAACACTGAAGCTTTCTTT,CASSRSGNTEAFF,TRBJ1-1,NA,TRBV11-3,NA
TGCAGTGCTACTCTCGGACAGTACAATCAGCCCCAGCATTTT,CSATLGQYNQPQHF,TRBJ1-5,many,TRBV20-1,NA
TGTGCCAGCAGTTCTTCACGCACAGATACGCAGTATTTT,CASSSSRTDTQYF,TRBJ2-3,NA,TRBV12-3/TRBV12-4,NA
TGTGCCAGCAGCTTAACGGGGAGGGGCACTGAAGCTTTCTTT,CASSLTGRGTEAFF,TRBJ1-1,many,TRBV7-3,NA
TGTGCCAGCAGCTTAATTGGGTCAGATACGCAGTATTTT,CASSLIGSDTQYF,TRBJ2-3,NA,TRBV7-3,NA